This section outlines one T cell receptor beta chain sequence together with its context. As yet, its antigen is unknown. TCRdb's table, derived via immunoSEQ multiplex PCR, lists solely in-frame clones and lacks some. The data contain about 140,000 clones, just over 90% of them singletons. The data were obtained in a study of OX40 agonist ivuxolimab in advanced cancers. Study details: Mean age approximately 59 years, range about 23 to 80; nearly 85% male. Study conclusions and caveats: Among T cells, CD8+ cells averaged more expanded clones than CD4+ cells. Partial responders receiving 0.1-3.0 mg/kg showed among the lowest clonal expansion.

Looked up from germline, CDR1 is SQVTM and CDR2 is ANQGSEA. Trimming shortened V by 4 bases and J by 2 bases, and 15 bases separated the two germline ends. The CDR3 totals 14 residues. The origin of this receptor is an adult with an advanced solid tumor such as melanoma, head and neck, liver or kidney cancer. This chain connects TRBV29-1 to TRBJ2-7; no firm D call. Sample: CD4+ or CD8+ T cells sorted from blood, taken in a trial of the OX40 agonist ivuxolimab. In DNA, the CDR3 is TGCAGCGTTGGACCGGGCCAAGGCCCCTACGAGCAGTACTTC. Translation: CSVGPGQGPYEQYF.